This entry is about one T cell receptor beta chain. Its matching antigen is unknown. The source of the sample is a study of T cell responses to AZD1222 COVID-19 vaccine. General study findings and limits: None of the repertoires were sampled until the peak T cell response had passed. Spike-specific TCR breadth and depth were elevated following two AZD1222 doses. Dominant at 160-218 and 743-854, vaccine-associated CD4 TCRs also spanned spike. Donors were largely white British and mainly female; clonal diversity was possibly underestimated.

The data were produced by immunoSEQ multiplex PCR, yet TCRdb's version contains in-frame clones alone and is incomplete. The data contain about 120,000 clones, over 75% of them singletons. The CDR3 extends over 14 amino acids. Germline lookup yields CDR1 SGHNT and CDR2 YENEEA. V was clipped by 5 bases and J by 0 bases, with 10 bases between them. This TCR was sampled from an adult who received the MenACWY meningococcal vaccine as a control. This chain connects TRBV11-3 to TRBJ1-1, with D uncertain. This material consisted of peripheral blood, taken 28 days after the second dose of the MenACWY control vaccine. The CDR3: CASSLGSMNTEAFF. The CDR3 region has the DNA TGTGCCAGCAGCCTGGGGTCTATGAACACTGAAGCTTTCTTT.